This passage covers 12 T cell receptor beta chains from one sample sequenced in a study of T cells in women clearing cervical HPV infection (dated by TCRdb to the late 2010s). The method behind the library was the immunoSEQ multiplex PCR assay. Sourced from immuneACCESS, this table was stored by TCRdb with only in-frame sequences that have V and J called. A share of the clones is absent; for the studies checked, an unresolved V gene accounts for under half, and the remainder has no known explanation. This sample's table lists around 18,000 clones. Roughly a tenth of the sample belongs to the ten largest clones. Sequencing input: blood buffy coat. Receptors originate from a woman aged 18 to 75 with a cervical HPV16 infection that either progressed to CIN3+ or cleared (not recorded which).

Note on this clone: Sequencing ends 3 residues short of the CDR3 end; the germline J gene provides the rest. This chain joins TRBV2 and TRBJ2-7; D is unresolved. The V gene lost 7 bases and the J gene lost 1 base, with 8 bases spanning the gap. The germline CDR1 and CDR2 sequences are SNHLY and FYNNEI. The CDR3 has 12 residues. The sequenced CDR3 bases are TGTGCCAGCAAAGAGCCGTCCTACGAG. This codes for CASKEPSYE. The whole CDR3 sequence is CASKEPSYEQYF. Together with reference TRBV2 and TRBJ2-7, the CDR3 gives the full variable domain: EPEVTQTPSHQVTQMGQEVILRCVPISNHLYFYWYRQILGQKVEFLVSFYNNEISEKSEIFDDQFSVERPDGSNFTLKIRSTKLEDSAMYFCASKEPSYEQYFGPGTRLTVT.

With regard to this clone: The read halts 3 residues ahead of the CDR3 end, with the missing end drawn from the germline J gene. The chain uses TRBV7-6 and TRBJ2-3, with 8 bases aligning to TRBD2. There are 18 residues in the CDR3. Unmatched junction bases numbered 10, after V lost 0 bases and J lost 2 bases. Germline lookup yields CDR1 SGHVS and CDR2 FNYEAQ. Here the CDR3 reads CASSLAVSGGTLTDTQYF. The CDR3 DNA, read in part, is TGTGCCAGCAGCTTAGCAGTGAGCGGGGGTACCCTCACAGATACG.

A note on this clone: The sequence runs out 3 residues before the end of the CDR3; the remainder is reconstructed from the germline J gene. The chain employs TRBV5-6 and TRBJ1-3; the match to TRBD1 covers 7 bases. This CDR3 has 14 amino acids. V shed 2 bases and J 3 bases; nucleotides not matched to a gene: 2. Germline lookup yields CDR1 SGHDT and CDR2 YYEEEE. Incomplete CDR3 DNA: TGTGCCAGCAGCTTTGGGACAGATGGAAACACC. Translation: CASSFGTDGNT. The whole CDR3 protein reads CASSFGTDGNTIYF. Using reference TRBV5-6 and TRBJ1-3 for the parts outside the CDR3, the full variable domain is DAGVTQSPTHLIKTRGQQVTLRCSPKSGHDTVSWYQQALGQGPQFIFQYYEEEERQRGNFPDRFSGHQFPNYSSELNVNALLLGDSALYLCASSFGTDGNTIYFGEGSWLTVV.

As to this clone: The read halts 3 residues ahead of the CDR3 end, with the missing end drawn from the germline J gene. V usage is TRBV20-1 and J usage is TRBJ2-3; D perhaps matches TRBD2 (7 bases). The CDR3 sequence is 15 residues long. Germline CDR1 and CDR2: DFQATT and SNEGSKA (reference sequence). Trimming removed 3 bases at V and 0 bases at J, with 13 bases between. CDR3 amino acids: CSASRAGASTDTQYF. The part of the CDR3 DNA that was read is TGCAGTGCTAGCCGGGCGGGGGCTAGCACAGATACG.

Notes on this clone: Read sequence stops 3 residues before the CDR3 end, and the germline J gene provides the missing end. The chain links TRBV6-1 to TRBJ2-4; D is perhaps TRBD1 (5 bases). The CDR3 spans 15 residues. V lost 2 bases to trimming and J lost 7 bases, with 15 bases between them. The germline V gene encodes CDR1 MNHNS and CDR2 SASEGT. CDR3 DNA (partial): TGTGCCAGCAGTGAATCCAAACAGGTCCGGAACATT. Translating it yields CASSESKQVRNI. From start to end, the CDR3 is CASSESKQVRNIQYF.

Notes on this clone: Sequencing ends 3 residues short of the CDR3 end; the germline J gene provides the rest. The chain carries TRBV20-1 and TRBJ2-3, with 8 positions matching TRBD2. CDR3 length: 14 residues. The J segment lost 5 bases and the V segment lost 5 bases, leaving 9 bases of the junction unmatched. The germline gives CDR1 DFQATT, CDR2 SNEGSKA (reference sequence). The CDR3 protein is CSAETSDKGDTQYF. The sequenced part of the CDR3 DNA is TGCAGTGCTGAGACTAGCGATAAGGGAGATACG.

Worth noting for this clone: The CDR3 extends 3 residues past the end of the read, so its final part is completed from the germline J gene. The rearrangement uses TRBV10-3 and TRBJ2-7, with 9 nucleotides matching TRBD1. Germline CDR1 reads ENHRY; CDR2 reads SYGVKD. V shed 7 bases and J 5 bases; nucleotides not matched to a gene: 9. This CDR3 contains 14 residues. The CDR3: CAIKPDRGTHEQYF. CDR3 bases read: TGTGCCATCAAGCCGGACAGGGGAACCCACGAG.

In regard to this clone: The read is 3 residues too short to cover the CDR3 end, so that end is filled in from the germline J gene. The chain has TRBV11-2 and TRBJ1-5; no clear D. The V end lost 5 bases, the J end lost 0 bases, and 11 bases lay between the germline ends. From germline, CDR1 is SGHAT and CDR2 FQNNGV. CDR3 length: 15 residues. The part of the CDR3 DNA that was read is TGTGCCAGCAGCCAGGACTCTAATAGCAATCAGCCC. As protein: CASSQDSNSNQP. The whole CDR3 sequence reads CASSQDSNSNQPQHF.

Note on this clone: The CDR3 is cut off 3 residues early in the read; its end comes from the germline J gene. The gene calls are TRBV20-1 and TRBJ1-2; D may be TRBD1 (5 bases). Germline values: CDR1 DFQATT, CDR2 SNEGSKA (reference sequence). The ends were cut back, 6 bases at V and 4 bases at J, with 12 bases in the middle. The CDR3 spans 12 residues. CDR3 bases read: TGCAGTGCCAAGTGGGGGGTCTATGGC. Protein product: CSAKWGVYG. The whole CDR3 sequence is CSAKWGVYGYTF.

As to this clone: The read ends 3 residues early relative to the CDR3; the germline J gene fills the gap. The chain is built from TRBV5-1 and TRBJ1-2; 10 bases map to TRBD1. CDR1 is SGHRS, CDR2 YFSETQ, per germline. The CDR3 is 15 residues long. Trimming cost V 4 bases and J 5 bases; bases outside gene matches: 8. CDR3: CASSTGTGAGYGYTF. The covered CDR3 bases are TGCGCCAGCAGCACCGGGACAGGGGCAGGGTATGGC.

Regarding this clone: The read falls 3 residues short of the CDR3 end, and the missing part is taken from the germline J gene. The rearrangement links TRBV5-1 to TRBJ1-4; 7 nucleotides line up with TRBD1. V was clipped by 4 bases and J by 5 bases; unmatched bases: 8. The CDR3 is 15 amino acids. The germline gives CDR1 SGHRS, CDR2 YFSETQ. The part of the CDR3 DNA that was read is TGCGCCAGCAGCGGAACCGGGACAGTAAATGAAAAA. Protein: CASSGTGTVNEK. The full CDR3 protein is CASSGTGTVNEKLFF.

In regard to this clone: The CDR3 end falls 3 residues outside the read, so it is completed with the germline J gene. This rearrangement joins TRBV9 to TRBJ1-5; tentative D call: TRBD1 (6 bases). The germline CDR1 and CDR2 sequences are SGDLS and YYNGEE. CDR3 size: 13 residues. Trimming pared 3 bases from V and 5 bases from J, leaving 9 bases between. CDR3 amino acids: CASSGGPDQPQHF. Partial CDR3 DNA: TGTGCCAGCAGCGGGGGGCCGGATCAGCCC.